This T cell receptor beta chain was sequenced during a study of regulatory dendritic cells for organ transplantation. The CDR3 runs to 15 residues. Germline V gene data show CDR1 as SGDLS and CDR2 as YYNGEE. Germline trimming cut 0 bases from V and 5 bases from J; bases unmatched to any gene: 5. Study-level results: Memory CD8+ T cells were the most oligoclonal; naive cells were highly diverse. Regulatory dendritic cells appeared to expand memory CD8+ clones less than mature ones. Between individuals, the alloreactive memory CD8+ T cell pool differed considerably.

Method: immunoSEQ multiplex PCR; TCRdb's copy keeps in-frame clones and lacks some. Altogether 29,000 or so clones are present, over 60% being singletons, with the ten largest covering about 2.4%. Memory T cells were CD45RO+, naive were CD45RA+, sorted by FACS. Comments on this clone: Its antigen is still unknown.

The sequencing input was memory CD4+ T cells from blood. Subset: CD45RO+ memory T cells. This receptor was identified in a human donor in good health. This chain connects TRBV9 to TRBJ2-4; the match to TRBD1 covers 7 bases. CDR3 sequence (DNA): TGTGCCAGCAGCGTAGCCCCGGGACAGCAAAACATTCAGTACTTC. It translates to CASSVAPGQQNIQYF.